The 13 T cell receptor beta chains in this list originate from one sample, sequenced in a study of cytomegalovirus exposure and HLA in healthy donors (dated 2017 in TCRdb). The library came from the immunoSEQ multiplex PCR assay. A mixture of 60 forward primers for TCR Vbeta segments and 13 reverse primers for TCR Jbeta segments was used in the multiplex PCR. TCRdb stores this immuneACCESS table with in-frame sequences only. Part of the clones is absent; in the studies checked, under half of the shortfall reflects unresolved V genes, and no reason is known for the rest. This sample gives 160,000 or so clones in total; over 60% of them show up just once. Under 8% of the sample is held by the ten biggest clonotypes. The sequencing sample was made of PBMCs. These receptors were taken from a man aged 40-49 years in good health and CMV-seropositive.

This clone was found once. The genes are TRBV7-2 and TRBJ2-1; TRBD2 matches 14 bases. Per germline, CDR1 SGHTA and CDR2 FQGNSA. This CDR3 is built from 15 residues. The V and J ends lost 5 bases and 9 bases, in that order; junction bases with no gene match: 6. As DNA, the CDR3 is TGTGCCAGCAGCCCAGGACTAGCGGGAGGAGTTGAGCAGTTCTTC. Translation gives CASSPGLAGGVEQFF.

This sequence joins TRBV6-5 and TRBJ1-1; D may be TRBD1 (5 bases). Trimming stripped 4 bases from V and 4 bases from J, with 13 bases between. Germline V lookup: CDR1 MNHEY, CDR2 SVGAGI. This CDR3 contains 14 residues. The CDR3 DNA is TGTGCCAGCAGTTCGAGGAGGGGTTTCACTGAAGCTTTCTTT. It translates to CASSSRRGFTEAFF.

In this sample, this clone turned up once. The chain carries TRBV18 and TRBJ2-1, with 8 bases lining up with TRBD2. With 0 bases clipped from V and 8 bases from J, the junction kept 15 bases outside the gene matches. Germline CDR1 is KGHSH and CDR2 is LQKENI. The CDR3 extends over 18 amino acids. Here the CDR3 reads CASSPPVFAGGMYDEQFF. The CDR3, as DNA: TGTGCCAGCTCACCACCGGTTTTTGCGGGAGGAATGTACGATGAGCAGTTCTTC.

This chain joins TRBV2 and TRBJ1-1; tentatively, D is TRBD1 (5 bases). The CDR3 contains 12 residues. Germline V gene sequence: CDR1 SNHLY, CDR2 FYNNEI. V shed 2 bases and J shed 7 bases, with 8 bases lying between them. CDR3 DNA: TGTGCCAGCAGTGAACAGGGATTTGAAGCTTTCTTT. It codes for CASSEQGFEAFF.

The chain recombines TRBV6-5 with TRBJ1-5; TRBD1 is a possible D gene (5 bases). Trimming took 0 bases from V and 9 from J, leaving 9 bases between them. Germline assignment: CDR1 MNHEY and CDR2 SVGAGI. This CDR3 has 13 amino acids. CDR3 residues: CASSYSGPLPQHF. The CDR3 nucleotides read TGTGCCAGCAGTTACTCGGGGCCCTTGCCCCAGCATTTT.

The V call is TRBV7-6, the J call TRBJ2-7, with 10 bases lining up with TRBD2. Germline V gives CDR1 SGHVS, CDR2 FNYEAQ. The CDR3 has 15 residues. V was clipped by 5 bases and J by 1 base; unmatched bases: 5. As DNA, the CDR3 is TGTGCCAGCAGCCCAGCGGGAGGGACTTCCTACGAGCAGTACTTC. The encoded protein is CASSPAGGTSYEQYF.

The rearrangement uses TRBV18 and TRBJ2-5; the match to TRBD1 covers 7 bases. The CDR3 sequence is 15 residues long. Germline assignment: CDR1 KGHSH and CDR2 LQKENI. After removal of 0 bases from V and 1 base from J, the junction contained 2 bases not matched to a gene. The CDR3 region has the DNA TGTGCCAGCTCACCACCGTGGGACAGCCAAGAGACCCAGTACTTC. Residues: CASSPPWDSQETQYF.

V usage is TRBV9 and J usage is TRBJ2-3; 8 positions agree with TRBD1. After removal of 3 bases from V and 6 bases from J, the junction contained 6 bases not matched to a gene. CDR1 and CDR2 from the germline V gene are SGDLS and YYNGEE. The CDR3 covers 14 residues. The CDR3 bases are TGTGCCAGCAGCGCCCTAGACAGGGGTGATACGCAGTATTTT. This encodes CASSALDRGDTQYF.

The chain joins TRBV21-1 to TRBJ1-4; TRBD1 is the table's D call and was not checked against the DNA. TRBV21-1 is annotated as a pseudogene. This CDR3 contains 15 residues. The CDR3 region has the DNA TGTGCCAGCAGCAAGGTCGTCCAGGGAAGCGAAAAACTGTTTTTT. Its protein is CASSKVVQGSEKLFF.

V is TRBV6-1 and J is TRBJ2-1, with 13 bases identical to TRBD2. The germline V gene encodes CDR1 MNHNS and CDR2 SASEGT. The CDR3 runs to 14 residues. V lost 10 bases to trimming and J lost 8 bases; unmatched junction nucleotides: 8. CDR3 nucleotide sequence: TGTGCCACTCAACTAGCGGGAGGGCGGGATGAGCAGTTCTTC. Translated, it gives CATQLAGGRDEQFF.

The genes are TRBV5-1 and TRBJ2-7; TRBD2 agrees at 8 bases. The CDR3 runs 15 residues. The V and J ends lost 0 bases and 0 bases, in that order; junction bases with no gene match: 2. In germline, CDR1 is SGHRS, CDR2 YFSETQ. The CDR3 sequence is CASSLATSDSYEQYF. CDR3 coding DNA: TGCGCCAGCAGCTTGGCGACTAGCGACTCCTACGAGCAGTACTTC.

The V and J genes are TRBV5-6 and TRBJ2-7; 8 nucleotides agree with TRBD1. The CDR3 contains 18 residues. The germline gives CDR1 SGHDT, CDR2 YYEEEE. Trimming took 6 bases from V and 4 from J; bases not matched to a gene: 21. CDR3 amino acids: CASTHTKRPRTGTYEQYF. The CDR3, as DNA: TGTGCCAGCACCCACACTAAACGGCCAAGGACAGGGACGTACGAGCAGTACTTC. Variable domain in full (rest from reference TRBV5-6 and TRBJ2-7): DAGVTQSPTHLIKTRGQQVTLRCSPKSGHDTVSWYQQALGQGPQFIFQYYEEEERQRGNFPDRFSGHQFPNYSSELNVNALLLGDSALYLCASTHTKRPRTGTYEQYFGPGTRLTVT.

The gene calls are TRBV5-4 and TRBJ2-2; 9 nucleotides match TRBD2. Trimming cost V 4 bases and J 4 bases; bases outside gene matches: 8. There are 16 residues in the CDR3. Germline CDR1 SGHNT, CDR2 YYREEE (reference sequence). For the CDR3, the DNA is TGTGCCAGCAGCGTAGGGCGGGAGGGTTTCACCGGGGAGCTGTTTTTT. Translation gives CASSVGREGFTGELFF.